The sequence of this TCR beta chain was determined in a study of blood T cell repertoires in COVID-19. Overall study: Specimens from acute and convalescent COVID-19 originated in the United States, Italy and Spain.

Only in-frame clones appear in the TCRdb table, and some are missing; sequencing was by immunoSEQ multiplex PCR. The profile shows 200,000 to 250,000 clones, 70% to 90% of them singletons. The V end was cut by 2 bases, the J end by 1 base, with 14 bases between. CDR1 SGDLS and CDR2 YYNGEE come from the germline V gene. This CDR3 has 16 residues. The chain is built from TRBV9 and TRBJ2-3; D is perhaps TRBD2 (6 bases). This TCR came from a man aged 40-50 years with acute or convalescent COVID-19. The sequenced sample consisted of peripheral blood. Here the CDR3 reads CASSVTSLQGTDTQYF. In DNA, the CDR3 is TGTGCCAGCAGCGTGACTAGTTTACAAGGCACAGATACGCAGTATTTT.